The TCR beta chain under discussion was sequenced for a study of T cells after yellow fever vaccination. Study background: For low cell numbers, libraries were made with SMART-Seq v4 Ultra Low Input.

Each CDR3 protein is one row after TCRdb ran MiXCR on the 5' RACE reads. The table lists approximately 550,000 distinct CDR3 sequences, approximately 21% of them singletons. This CDR3 is 15 amino acids long. CDR1 and CDR2 from the germline V gene are LGHNA and YSLEER. The V and J ends lost 1 base and 0 bases respectively, with 8 bases between them. The V and J genes are TRBV4-3 and TRBJ2-3, with D unclear. The receptor comes from a man aged 30 to 45 who received the YFV17D yellow fever vaccine. The input for sequencing was PBMCs, taken 15 days after the yellow fever booster vaccination. Written as DNA, the CDR3 is TGCGCCAGCAGCCAAGGACGCCAGAGCACAGATACGCAGTATTTT. It codes for CASSQGRQSTDTQYF.